Each of the 29 T cell receptor beta chains below was sequenced from the same sample in a study of beta chain features in type 1 diabetes (dated by TCRdb to 2017 to 2018). What the research found in general, with its limitations: Type 1 diabetes patients showed a moderate but significant shortening of TCRB CDR3 length in all four CD4+ subsets.

The protocol used for the library was the immunoSEQ multiplex PCR assay. The High Capacity cDNA Reverse Transcription Kit was used to reverse transcribe all of the isolated RNA, meaning that expressed TCRB transcripts were what got sequenced. Entries here come from immuneACCESS through TCRdb and include only in-frame sequences with V and J called. Some clones fail to appear in such tables; in the studies checked, an unresolved V gene covers under half of the shortfall, and the cause of the remainder is unknown. In all, the sample holds around 70,000 clones, and almost 50% of those were seen once. Of the sample, 0.7% falls within the top ten clones. These TCRs are of unknown antigen specificity. The source material was central memory CD4+ T cells from blood. The receptors originated from a man younger than 45 with type 1 diabetes.

This clone was seen a few times. CDR3 nucleotide sequence: TGTGCCAGCAGCTCGACTAGCGGGAGGCCAGATACGCAGTATTTT. Amino acids: CASSSTSGRPDTQYF. The chain couples TRBV11-2 to TRBJ2-3; 13 nucleotides match TRBD2. Per germline, CDR1 SGHAT and CDR2 FQNNGV. The V segment lost 4 bases and the J segment 4 bases; nucleotides outside the gene matches: 2. The CDR3 is 15 residues long.

The chain recombines TRBV6-5 with TRBJ2-5; 9 bases line up with TRBD1. Per the germline V gene, CDR1 is MNHEY and CDR2 is SVGAGI. With 6 bases clipped from V and 5 bases from J, the junction kept 7 bases outside the gene matches. The CDR3 runs to 14 residues. CDR3 region: CASSLYRGRETQYF. The CDR3 DNA is TGTGCCAGCAGCTTGTACAGGGGGCGGGAGACCCAGTACTTC.

There are a few counts of this clone. The chain uses TRBV5-1 and TRBJ2-1; D gene uncertain. Trimming pared 4 bases from V and 0 bases from J, leaving 11 bases between. This CDR3 spans 15 amino acids. Germline CDR1 and CDR2: SGHRS and YFSETQ. CDR3 amino acids: CASSLTISSYNEQFF. The CDR3 bases are TGCGCCAGCAGCCTTACTATTAGCTCCTACAATGAGCAGTTCTTC. Supplemented by reference TRBV5-1 and TRBJ2-1, the full variable domain reads KAGVTQTPRYLIKTRGQQVTLSCSPISGHRSVSWYQQTPGQGLQFLFEYFSETQRNKGNFPGRFSGRQFSNSRSEMNVSTLELGDSALYLCASSLTISSYNEQFFGPGTRLTVL.

This clone was detected a few times. This chain connects TRBV6-5 to TRBJ2-7; 7 positions match TRBD1. Germline CDR1 MNHEY, CDR2 SVGAGI. The CDR3 is made up of 14 amino acids. The V gene end was trimmed by 2 bases and the J gene end by 5 bases; junction bases not matched to a gene: 6. The CDR3 loop reads CASSYERQGHEQYF. CDR3 DNA: TGTGCCAGCAGTTACGAGAGACAGGGACACGAGCAGTACTTC.

The chain combines TRBV27 with TRBJ1-1; no firm D call. Germline-derived CDR1 and CDR2 are MNHEY and SMNVEV (reference sequence). V was pared by 2 bases and J by 0 bases, with 4 bases between. This CDR3 is 13 amino acids long. The DNA for the CDR3 is TGTGCCAGCAGTTTAACAGTGAACACTGAAGCTTTCTTT. Protein sequence: CASSLTVNTEAFF.

The genes are TRBV18 and TRBJ1-1; D may be TRBD1 (6 bases). CDR1 is KGHSH, CDR2 LQKENI, per germline. The CDR3 consists of 15 residues. The V and J ends lost 2 bases and 3 bases respectively, with 13 bases between them. The CDR3 bases are TGTGCCAGCTCACCATTAGCCCCAGGGGACACTGAAGCTTTCTTT. This codes for CASSPLAPGDTEAFF.

The chain has TRBV5-1 and TRBJ2-1, with 9 bases that match TRBD1. Germline V gene data show CDR1 as SGHRS and CDR2 as YFSETQ. J gave up 8 bases and V 4 bases, and 10 bases lay outside the gene matches. CDR3 size: 15 residues. The CDR3 nucleotides are TGCGCCAGCAGCCTGGGACAGGGTTTCGTCTATGAGCAGTTCTTC. It is translated as CASSLGQGFVYEQFF. The full variable domain, rest sourced from reference TRBV5-1 and TRBJ2-1, is KAGVTQTPRYLIKTRGQQVTLSCSPISGHRSVSWYQQTPGQGLQFLFEYFSETQRNKGNFPGRFSGRQFSNSRSEMNVSTLELGDSALYLCASSLGQGFVYEQFFGPGTRLTVL.

This clone was found a few times. This chain joins TRBV6-1 and TRBJ2-2; 10 bases match TRBD2. V was pared by 7 bases and J by 0 bases, with 14 bases of the junction left unmatched. The CDR3 is 19 residues long. Germline lookup yields CDR1 MNHNS and CDR2 SASEGT. CDR3 coding DNA: TGTGCCAGCACTGACCCCCAACTAGCGGGGATCACGAACACCGGGGAGCTGTTTTTT. Translating gives CASTDPQLAGITNTGELFF.

The chain has TRBV19 and TRBJ1-1; D remains ambiguous. Germline V gene data show CDR1 as LNHDA and CDR2 as SQIVND (reference sequence). Trimming took off 9 bases at V and 1 base at J, with 12 bases between the two ends. This CDR3 region has 13 residues. The CDR3 protein is CASGLGWNTEAFF. The CDR3 coding sequence is TGTGCCAGCGGACTGGGCTGGAACACTGAAGCTTTCTTT.

This clone was counted only a few times. This chain uses TRBV27 with TRBJ2-5; 7 bases are shared with TRBD2. V lost 8 bases, J lost 2 bases, and 11 bases stayed unmatched. The CDR3 is made up of 15 amino acids. CDR1 is MNHEY and CDR2 is SMNVEV in the germline V gene (reference sequence). The CDR3 nucleotides are TGTGCCAGCTCTACCCGGCGGGGGTGGCAAGAGACCCAGTACTTC. It is translated as CASSTRRGWQETQYF.

There are a few counts of this clone. The rearrangement uses TRBV11-3 and TRBJ2-7; 7 bases are a match to TRBD2. The CDR3 loop spans 14 amino acids. Germline assignment: CDR1 SGHNT and CDR2 YENEEA. Germline trimming cut 5 bases from V and 6 bases from J; bases unmatched to any gene: 10. The CDR3 region has the DNA TGTGCCAGCAGCCCTACGGCGGGAGCCGGCGAGCAGTACTTC. Translating gives CASSPTAGAGEQYF. The full variable domain, with the rest looked up from reference TRBV11-3 and TRBJ2-7, is EAGVVQSPRYKIIEKKQPVAFWCNPISGHNTLYWYLQNLGQGPELLIRYENEEAVDDSQLPKDRFSAERLKGVDSTLKIQPAELGDSAVYLCASSPTAGAGEQYFGPGTRLTVT.

This clone was picked up a small number of times. The rearrangement uses TRBV5-1 and TRBJ1-1, with 8 bases aligning to TRBD1. With V trimmed by 3 bases and J by 3 bases, 10 bases remained unmatched. Germline CDR1 is SGHRS and CDR2 is YFSETQ. The CDR3 covers 16 residues. For the CDR3, the DNA is TGCGCCAGCAGCTCCAACAGGGGGGGCAGGGACACTGAAGCTTTCTTT. It codes for CASSSNRGGRDTEAFF.

This chain joins TRBV4-2 and TRBJ2-7, with D maybe TRBD2 (6 bases). The CDR3 consists of 16 residues. Deletions cut 1 base from V and 5 bases from J, with 18 bases between. The germline V gene has CDR1 LGHNA and CDR2 YNFKEQ. CDR3 region: CASSQVGGRLPDEQYF. DNA of the CDR3: TGTGCCAGCAGCCAAGTTGGAGGGAGGCTACCGGACGAGCAGTACTTC.

Note on this clone: The same CDR3 is also encoded by other DNA sequences in this sample. The chain employs TRBV11-3 and TRBJ2-7; TRBD2 matches at 14 bases. With V trimmed by 3 bases and J by 2 bases, 0 bases remained unmatched. The CDR3 loop spans 15 amino acids. Germline V gene data show CDR1 as SGHNT and CDR2 as YENEEA. In DNA form, the CDR3 reads TGTGCCAGCAGCTTGGGACTAGCGGGGGCCTACGAGCAGTACTTC. It yields the protein CASSLGLAGAYEQYF.

This clone appeared a few times. The CDR3 region has the DNA TGCAGCGTTGACATGCTGGGGGGTGGAGATACGCAGTATTTT. As protein: CSVDMLGGGDTQYF. The chain couples TRBV29-1 to TRBJ2-3, with D maybe TRBD2 (6 bases). The V and J ends lost 3 bases and 5 bases respectively, with 15 bases between them. From germline, CDR1 is SQVTM and CDR2 ANQGSEA. This CDR3 spans 14 amino acids.

V usage is TRBV4-1 and J usage is TRBJ1-5, with D possibly being TRBD1 (5 bases). This CDR3 is 19 amino acids long. Trimming stripped 5 bases from V and 0 bases from J, with 23 bases between. CDR1 MGHRA and CDR2 YSYEKL come from the germline V gene. CDR3 loop: CASSTIKRQNPYSNQPQHF. CDR3 nucleotides: TGCGCCAGCAGCACGATTAAAAGACAGAACCCCTATAGCAATCAGCCCCAGCATTTT.

This clone was observed a few times. The chain carries TRBV5-1 and TRBJ1-4, with 8 nucleotides matching TRBD1. V gave up 4 bases and J gave up 6 bases; unmatched junction bases: 8. This CDR3 contains 15 residues. Germline loops: CDR1 SGHRS, CDR2 YFSETQ. The CDR3 is CASSATGQGHEKLFF. In DNA, the CDR3 is TGCGCCAGCAGCGCAACCGGACAGGGTCATGAAAAACTGTTTTTT.

To note about this clone: This sample also contains other DNA sequences that code for the same CDR3. The chain couples TRBV11-3 to TRBJ2-3; D unresolved. In germline, CDR1 is SGHNT, CDR2 YENEEA. The V gene lost 2 bases and the J gene lost 0 bases, with 6 bases spanning the gap. The CDR3 spans 14 residues. The CDR3: CASSLTTSTDTQYF. The CDR3 nucleotides are TGTGCCAGCAGCTTAACGACTAGCACAGATACGCAGTATTTT.

This clone turned up a few times. V is TRBV5-1 and J is TRBJ1-2; maybe TRBD1 (5 bases). Germline V gene lookup returns CDR1 SGHRS and CDR2 YFSETQ. This CDR3 region has 14 residues. The V end was cut by 0 bases, the J end by 7 bases, with 13 bases between. The CDR3 here is CASSLDGRDRGYTF. The CDR3 nucleotides are TGCGCCAGCAGCTTGGACGGCAGGGATCGTGGCTACACCTTC.

The genes are TRBV7-9 and TRBJ2-2; TRBD2 matches at 8 bases. The CDR3 extends over 16 amino acids. V lost 6 bases, J lost 0 bases, and 6 bases stayed unmatched. CDR1 and CDR2 (germline): SEHNR, FQNEAQ (reference sequence). The CDR3 DNA sequence: TGTGCCAGCAGTCCTATAGCGGGGTCGAACACCGGGGAGCTGTTTTTT. Protein sequence: CASSPIAGSNTGELFF.

The chain combines TRBV2 with TRBJ2-2; maybe TRBD2 (5 bases). This CDR3 region has 13 residues. CDR1 is SNHLY, CDR2 FYNNEI, per germline. V was trimmed by 3 bases and J by 6 bases, leaving 8 bases between them. The CDR3 sequence: CASSDWRAGELFF. In DNA, the CDR3 is TGTGCCAGCAGTGATTGGCGGGCCGGGGAGCTGTTTTTT.

This chain uses TRBV2 with TRBJ2-7; 7 nucleotides line up with TRBD2. Looked up from germline, CDR1 is SNHLY and CDR2 is FYNNEI. V lost 3 bases, J lost 6 bases, and 8 bases stayed unmatched. The length of the CDR3 is 14 residues. In DNA form, the CDR3 reads TGTGCCAGCAGTGACGCCAGCGGGAACGGCGAGCAGTACTTC. Protein: CASSDASGNGEQYF. Based on the CDR3 plus reference TRBV2 and TRBJ2-7, the full variable domain is EPEVTQTPSHQVTQMGQEVILRCVPISNHLYFYWYRQILGQKVEFLVSFYNNEISEKSEIFDDQFSVERPDGSNFTLKIRSTKLEDSAMYFCASSDASGNGEQYFGPGTRLTVT.

This chain links TRBV5-1 with TRBJ1-1; possibly TRBD1 for D (5 bases). CDR3 length: 13 amino acids. The germline V gene has CDR1 SGHRS and CDR2 YFSETQ. V was shortened by 4 bases and J by 0 bases, with 7 bases between the two germline ends. CDR3 in amino acids: CASSPRVNTEAFF. Written as DNA, the CDR3 is TGCGCCAGCAGCCCCAGGGTGAACACTGAAGCTTTCTTT.

This clone has just a few counts. This rearrangement joins TRBV2 to TRBJ1-2; D is uncertain. The germline V and J ends were trimmed by 2 bases and 8 bases, with 12 bases remaining between them. Germline V gene sequence: CDR1 SNHLY, CDR2 FYNNEI. CDR3 length equals 13 residues. CDR3 sequence: CASSEWQREGYTF. CDR3 nucleotide sequence: TGTGCCAGCAGTGAATGGCAACGGGAAGGCTACACCTTC.

This CDR3 reads CASSPDSLNTEAFF. In DNA, the CDR3 is TGTGCCAGCAGCCCTGACAGTTTGAACACTGAAGCTTTCTTT. The V and J genes are TRBV7-9 and TRBJ1-1; D might be TRBD1 (5 bases). CDR1 is SEHNR and CDR2 is FQNEAQ in the germline V gene (reference sequence). V was cut by 5 bases and J by 0 bases, with 10 bases left in between. The CDR3 covers 14 residues.

The CDR3 DNA follows: TGTGCCAGCAGCCCAGGCGACAGTAGGCTATCGACTGGAAACACCATATATTTT. Protein sequence: CASSPGDSRLSTGNTIYF. The chain combines TRBV5-4 with TRBJ1-3; weak D call: TRBD1 (5 bases). Germline CDR1 and CDR2: SGHNT and YYREEE (reference sequence). The CDR3 length is 18 residues. The V gene lost 4 bases and the J gene lost 2 bases, with 22 bases spanning the gap.

This chain connects TRBV9 to TRBJ1-2; 8 bases match TRBD1. Germline V gene data show CDR1 as SGDLS and CDR2 as YYNGEE. Trimming removed 0 bases from V and 4 bases from J; junction bases left unmatched: 2. This CDR3 is 14 amino acids long. CDR3 sequence reads: CASSVGTGTYGYTF. For the CDR3, the DNA is TGTGCCAGCAGCGTAGGGACAGGGACCTATGGCTACACCTTC.

V gene TRBV5-1 combines with J gene TRBJ1-1; D gene uncertain. This CDR3 comprises 14 residues. V lost 4 bases and J 2 bases, leaving 12 bases between the germline ends. The germline V gene has CDR1 SGHRS and CDR2 YFSETQ. CDR3 nucleotide sequence: TGCGCCAGCAGCCCCCAACTAGATAACACTGAAGCTTTCTTT. Translation gives CASSPQLDNTEAFF.

This clone has a handful of counts. The CDR3: CASSPPNNQETQYF. Here the CDR3 DNA reads TGTGCCAGCTCACCACCGAACAACCAAGAGACCCAGTACTTC. The chain combines TRBV18 with TRBJ2-5; no clear D. Germline-derived CDR1 and CDR2 are KGHSH and LQKENI. The CDR3 runs 14 residues. V was cut by 0 bases and J by 0 bases, with 5 bases left in between. Using reference TRBV18 and TRBJ2-5 for the parts outside the CDR3, the full variable domain is NAGVMQNPRHLVRRRGQEARLRCSPMKGHSHVYWYRQLPEEGLKFMVYLQKENIIDESGMPKERFSAEFPKEGPSILRIQQVVRGDSAAYFCASSPPNNQETQYFGPGTRLLVL.